One and the same sample provided the 23 T cell receptor beta chains below, sequenced in a study of T cell responses to AZD1222 COVID-19 vaccine. The assay was immunoSEQ multiplex PCR, and TCRdb's table has in-frame clones only and misses some. This table has approximately 43,000 clones, approximately 88% appearing once. The material sequenced was peripheral blood, taken 28 days after the second AZD1222 dose. The receptors stem from an adult who received the AZD1222 COVID-19 vaccine.

This chain links TRBV29-1 with TRBJ2-3; D not certain. From germline, CDR1 is SQVTM and CDR2 ANQGSEA. V gave up 2 bases and J gave up 1 base, with 4 bases separating them. The CDR3 is 12 amino acids. Here the CDR3 DNA reads TGCAGCGTTGAACCGGGCACAGATACGCAGTATTTT. Encoded protein: CSVEPGTDTQYF.

This clone was found a few times. The chain links TRBV4-3 to TRBJ2-1, with 8 bases lining up with TRBD2. V gave up 1 base and J gave up 5 bases; unmatched junction bases: 4. The germline V gene has CDR1 LGHNA and CDR2 YSLEER. The CDR3 sequence is 15 residues long. The CDR3 spells CASSQVGSGNNEQFF. Here the CDR3 DNA reads TGCGCCAGCAGCCAAGTTGGTAGCGGGAACAATGAGCAGTTCTTC.

The chain joins TRBV14 to TRBJ2-7; 8 positions agree with TRBD2. J gave up 9 bases and V 1 base, and 11 bases lay outside the gene matches. CDR1 is SGHDN and CDR2 is FVKESK in the germline V gene. The CDR3 length is 15 residues. The CDR3 is CASSQAIAGGGRQYF. The CDR3, as DNA: TGTGCCAGCAGCCAAGCCATCGCGGGGGGCGGTCGGCAGTACTTC.

V usage is TRBV19 and J usage is TRBJ1-4; 8 nucleotides align to TRBD1. In germline, CDR1 is LNHDA, CDR2 SQIVND (reference sequence). V was pared by 8 bases and J by 0 bases, with 14 bases of the junction left unmatched. The CDR3 contains 18 residues. The CDR3: CASSQGAPFPATNEKLFF. CDR3 DNA sequence: TGTGCCAGTTCCCAGGGGGCCCCTTTCCCTGCAACTAATGAAAAACTGTTTTTT.

The chain couples TRBV21-1 to TRBJ2-1; the tabulated D call, TRBD2, remains unverified against the DNA. TRBV21-1 is assigned pseudogene status. This CDR3 is built from 17 residues. The CDR3 DNA sequence: TGTGCCAGCAGCCTACCCTACGGGACTAGCGGGAGCCATGAGCAGTTCTTC. The encoded protein is CASSLPYGTSGSHEQFF.

The V and J genes are TRBV3-1 (or the pseudogene TRBV3-2) and TRBJ2-7; TRBD2 is a possible D gene (5 bases). The germline V gene encodes CDR1 LGHDT and CDR2 YNNKEL (reference sequence). The length of the CDR3 is 12 residues. Trimming shortened V by 6 bases and J by 3 bases, and 9 bases separated the two germline ends. The CDR3 sequence: CASSAGFYEQYF. CDR3 bases: TGTGCCAGCAGTGCGGGTTTCTACGAGCAGTACTTC.

A single count supports this clone. The chain joins TRBV6-5 to TRBJ2-2, with D hard to call. V was pared by 5 bases and J by 7 bases, with 11 bases between. The germline gives CDR1 MNHEY, CDR2 SVGAGI. The CDR3 totals 13 residues. CDR3 bases: TGTGCCAGCAGTCCCTCCCCACTCGGGGAGCTGTTTTTT. Protein product: CASSPSPLGELFF.

The V gene is TRBV18, the J gene TRBJ2-1; TRBD1 aligns across 10 bases. With V trimmed by 3 bases and J by 4 bases, 6 bases remained unmatched. The germline gives CDR1 KGHSH, CDR2 LQKENI. The CDR3 runs to 16 residues. This CDR3 reads CASSPGTGVQYNEQFF. The CDR3 coding sequence is TGTGCCAGCTCACCCGGGACAGGGGTGCAGTACAATGAGCAGTTCTTC.

This rearrangement joins TRBV11-3 to TRBJ2-1; perhaps TRBD2 as D (6 bases). Germline CDR1 SGHNT, CDR2 YENEEA. The V end was cut by 5 bases, the J end by 10 bases, with 12 bases between. This CDR3 spans 12 amino acids. The DNA of the CDR3 is TGTGCCAGCAGCCTAAGCGGGCACGAGCAGTTCTTC. Translation gives CASSLSGHEQFF.

The chain joins TRBV6-2 or TRBV6-3 to TRBJ1-1; 11 positions match TRBD1. J gave up 4 bases and V 4 bases, and 2 bases lay outside the gene matches. From germline, CDR1 is MNHEY and CDR2 SVGEGT. CDR3 length equals 14 residues. The CDR3 region is CASSWTGGFTEAFF. The CDR3, as DNA: TGTGCCAGCAGTTGGACAGGGGGCTTCACTGAAGCTTTCTTT.

This rearrangement joins TRBV11-2 to TRBJ1-5, with 8 bases lining up with TRBD1. Germline V lookup: CDR1 SGHAT, CDR2 FQNNGV. The CDR3 contains 15 residues. V gave up 5 bases and J gave up 4 bases; unmatched junction bases: 7. The CDR3 sequence is CASSNGTGKNQPQHF. The CDR3 nucleotides read TGTGCCAGCAGCAATGGGACAGGAAAGAATCAGCCCCAGCATTTT.

This clone was recorded only once. This rearrangement joins TRBV7-9 to TRBJ2-5, with D tentatively TRBD1 or TRBD2 (6 bases each). Per the germline V gene, CDR1 is SEHNR and CDR2 is FQNEAQ (reference sequence). Deletions cut 5 bases from V and 2 bases from J, with 12 bases between. The CDR3 has 14 amino acids. This CDR3 reads CASSATGTQETQYF. The CDR3 DNA reads TGTGCCAGCAGCGCCACAGGGACTCAAGAGACCCAGTACTTC.

The chain uses TRBV5-8 and TRBJ2-5; 7 nucleotides agree with TRBD1. The CDR3 is made up of 14 amino acids. Per the germline V gene, CDR1 is SGHTS and CDR2 is YDEGEE. V dropped 5 bases and J dropped 4; count of bases not matched to a gene: 8. CDR3 DNA sequence: TGTGCCAGCAGGACAGGGTCCTCTATAGAGACCCAGTACTTC. Translation gives CASRTGSSIETQYF.

The chain is built from TRBV28 and TRBJ2-3, with D maybe TRBD1 (6 bases). The V end lost 5 bases, the J end lost 0 bases, and 9 bases lay between the germline ends. The CDR3 length is 14 residues. Germline CDR1 MDHEN, CDR2 SYDVKM. CDR3 coding DNA: TGTGCCAGCAGTCGGCAGGGGAGCACAGATACGCAGTATTTT. Amino acid sequence: CASSRQGSTDTQYF.

The chain joins TRBV10-3 to TRBJ1-5; D may be TRBD1 (5 bases). CDR1 ENHRY and CDR2 SYGVKD come from the germline V gene. The CDR3 is 17 amino acids. V was clipped by 0 bases and J by 4 bases, with 16 bases between them. The CDR3 DNA sequence: TGTGCCATCAGTGAGTCGTTCGGCCAGGGAGTGAATCAGCCCCAGCATTTT. Encoded protein: CAISESFGQGVNQPQHF.

The chain recombines TRBV30 with TRBJ1-1; D perhaps matches TRBD1 (5 bases). This CDR3 has 14 amino acids. The V gene lost 5 bases and the J gene lost 0 bases, with 13 bases spanning the gap. CDR1 and CDR2 from the germline V gene are GTSNPN and SVGIG (reference sequence). This CDR3 is CAWARRDLNTEAFF. The CDR3 DNA reads as TGTGCCTGGGCCCGAAGGGACCTGAACACTGAAGCTTTCTTT. Using reference TRBV30 and TRBJ1-1 for the parts outside the CDR3, the full variable domain is SQTIHQWPATLVQPVGSPLSLECTVEGTSNPNLYWYRQAAGRGLQLLFYSVGIGQISSEVPQNLSASRPQDRQFILSSKKLLLSDSGFYLCAWARRDLNTEAFFGQGTRLTVV.

The genes are TRBV9 and TRBJ2-1; 13 bases line up with TRBD2. Germline CDR1 reads SGDLS; CDR2 reads YYNGEE. Losses at the gene ends were 7 bases for V and 8 bases for J; bases not matched to a gene: 12. There are 16 residues in the CDR3. The CDR3 DNA reads TGTGCCAGCTCCGCACCCGGACTAGCGGGAGAATATGAGCAGTTCTTC. It specifies CASSAPGLAGEYEQFF.

This chain links TRBV19 with TRBJ2-7, with TRBD2 matching over 7 bases. V trimming: 10 bases; J trimming: 2 bases; junction bases outside the gene matches: 11. Germline V gene data show CDR1 as LNHDA and CDR2 as SQIVND (reference sequence). This CDR3 has 14 amino acids. In DNA form, the CDR3 reads TGTGCCACTAGCCGTGGGGGAGGGACCTACGAGCAGTACTTC. Translation: CATSRGGGTYEQYF. The whole variable domain, remainder taken from reference TRBV19 and TRBJ2-7, is DGGITQSPKYLFRKEGQNVTLSCEQNLNHDAMYWYRQDPGQGLRLIYYSQIVNDFQKGDIAEGYSVSREKKESFPLTVTSAQKNPTAFYLCATSRGGGTYEQYFGPGTRLTVT.

V and J are TRBV7-9 and TRBJ1-1; D is undetermined. Per the germline V gene, CDR1 is SEHNR and CDR2 is FQNEAQ (reference sequence). With 3 bases removed from V and 5 bases from J, the gap between germline ends came to 13 bases. The CDR3 runs 14 residues. The CDR3 region is CASSFGIEQTEAFF. The CDR3 region has the DNA TGTGCCAGCAGCTTCGGGATAGAACAAACTGAAGCTTTCTTT.

The chain couples TRBV5-1 to TRBJ1-1, with D unclear. CDR3 length: 13 residues. Per the germline V gene, CDR1 is SGHRS and CDR2 is YFSETQ. V gave up 0 bases and J gave up 5 bases, with 8 bases separating them. The CDR3 DNA reads TGCGCCAGCAGCTTGGCGGAGGGAACTGAAGCTTTCTTT. It yields the protein CASSLAEGTEAFF.

The chain employs TRBV15 and TRBJ2-1; 7 bases line up with TRBD1. After removal of 0 bases from V and 12 bases from J, the junction contained 8 bases not matched to a gene. The CDR3 extends over 14 amino acids. CDR1 is LNHNV, CDR2 YYDKDF, per germline (reference sequence). This chain's CDR3 is CATSREDRDHGQFF. CDR3 coding DNA: TGTGCCACCAGCAGAGAAGACAGGGACCACGGGCAGTTCTTC.

The chain employs TRBV2 and TRBJ1-2; TRBD1 matches at 10 bases. Trimming removed 0 bases from V and 8 bases from J; junction bases left unmatched: 9. Germline-derived CDR1 and CDR2 are SNHLY and FYNNEI. The CDR3 loop spans 16 amino acids. Written as DNA, the CDR3 is TGTGCCAGCAGTGAAGCGCTTGCGACAGGGGGCCGCGGCTACACCTTC. Encoded protein: CASSEALATGGRGYTF.

The chain joins TRBV29-1 to TRBJ1-1; no definite D call. The germline gives CDR1 SQVTM, CDR2 ANQGSEA. The CDR3 runs 13 residues. The germline V and J ends were trimmed by 4 bases and 0 bases, with 9 bases remaining between them. CDR3 DNA: TGCAGCGTTGTGGGAACAGTGAACACTGAAGCTTTCTTT. Translation gives CSVVGTVNTEAFF.